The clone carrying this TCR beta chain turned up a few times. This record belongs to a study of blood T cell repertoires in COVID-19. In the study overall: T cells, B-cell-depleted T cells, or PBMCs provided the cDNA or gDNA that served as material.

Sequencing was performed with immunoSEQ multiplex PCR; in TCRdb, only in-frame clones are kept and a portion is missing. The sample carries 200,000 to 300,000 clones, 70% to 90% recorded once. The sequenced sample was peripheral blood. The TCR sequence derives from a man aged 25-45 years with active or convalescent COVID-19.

The CDR3 sequence is CASSSTGTGASEQYF. CDR3 DNA: TGTGCCAGCAGCTCTACCGGGACAGGGGCGTCCGAGCAGTACTTC. The chain employs TRBV7-9 and TRBJ2-7; 10 bases agree with TRBD1. Germline V gene data show CDR1 as SEHNR and CDR2 as FQNEAQ (reference sequence). Trimming cost V 4 bases and J 6 bases; bases outside gene matches: 9. This CDR3 contains 15 residues.